The 28 T cell receptor beta chains in this list originate from one sample, sequenced in a study of cytotoxic CD8 clonotypes in ibrutinib-treated CLL. The table came from immunoSEQ multiplex PCR; TCRdb's copy has only in-frame clones and leaves some out. The data hold over 120,000 clones, with around three quarters observed a single time. Material: PBMCs, obtained after 12 months of ibrutinib treatment. The receptor source for this set is a human donor with chronic lymphocytic leukemia.

The V and J genes are TRBV15 and TRBJ2-1; 10 bases agree with TRBD2. CDR1 and CDR2 (germline): LNHNV, YYDKDF (reference sequence). After removal of 0 bases from V and 3 bases from J, the junction contained 11 bases not matched to a gene. The CDR3 runs to 19 residues. CDR3 nucleotide sequence: TGTGCCACCAGCAGAGATCGGGGGCTACTAGCGGGAATCTACAATGAGCAGTTCTTC. Translated, it gives CATSRDRGLLAGIYNEQFF.

The V and J genes are TRBV19 and TRBJ2-1, with D hard to call. The V and J ends lost 0 bases and 7 bases respectively, with 13 bases between them. The CDR3 totals 15 residues. CDR1 is LNHDA, CDR2 SQIVND, per germline (reference sequence). In nucleotides, the CDR3 is TGTGCCAGTAGTATAGAGGACCGGAGCTTTAATGAGCAGTTCTTC. This sequence encodes CASSIEDRSFNEQFF.

V and J are TRBV12-2 and TRBJ2-7; the table's D call, TRBD1, was not checked against the DNA. TRBV12-2 represents a pseudogene. This CDR3 comprises 14 residues. CDR3 in DNA: TGTGCAAGTCGCCTCCGACAGGGGGCGGACGAGCAGTACTTC. Encoded protein: CASRLRQGADEQYF.

The genes are TRBV7-2 and TRBJ1-1; D call uncertain. V was cut by 2 bases and J by 1 base, with 5 bases left in between. Germline CDR1 and CDR2: SGHTA and FQGNSA. The CDR3 extends over 13 amino acids. The CDR3 nucleotides are TGTGCCAGCAGCTTACTCAGGAACACTGAAGCTTTCTTT. Protein: CASSLLRNTEAFF.

The chain uses TRBV27 and TRBJ2-7; 11 positions agree with TRBD2. Germline V gene data show CDR1 as MNHEY and CDR2 as SMNVEV (reference sequence). With 7 bases clipped from V and 6 bases from J, the junction kept 11 bases outside the gene matches. This CDR3 contains 15 residues. CDR3 loop: CASTRLAGLSGEQYF. In nucleotides, the CDR3 is TGTGCCAGCACCAGACTAGCGGGACTATCAGGCGAGCAGTACTTC.

CDR3 residues: CASSHKLRTYEQYF. The CDR3 DNA is TGTGCCAGCAGCCATAAATTAAGAACCTACGAGCAGTACTTC. The chain joins TRBV5-6 to TRBJ2-7, with D hard to call. This CDR3 has 14 amino acids. CDR1 is SGHDT, CDR2 YYEEEE, per germline. V lost 4 bases and J lost 2, with 13 bases in between.

This chain connects TRBV5-1 to TRBJ2-7; 12 nucleotides line up with TRBD2. Germline-derived CDR1 and CDR2 are SGHRS and YFSETQ. CDR3 length: 16 residues. Trimming at V came to 4 bases and at J to 4 bases, leaving 9 bases not matched to a gene. As DNA, the CDR3 is TGCGCCAGCAGCATAGCCGGAGGACTAGCGGGATACGAGCAGTACTTC. Its protein is CASSIAGGLAGYEQYF.

The chain has TRBV5-1 and TRBJ2-4; TRBD1 matches at 9 bases. Losses at the gene ends were 0 bases for V and 7 bases for J; bases not matched to a gene: 5. The CDR3 loop spans 15 amino acids. Per germline, CDR1 SGHRS and CDR2 YFSETQ. The CDR3 is CASSLGTGGGNIQYF. In DNA form, the CDR3 reads TGCGCCAGCAGCTTGGGCACAGGGGGCGGGAACATTCAGTACTTC.

The rearrangement uses TRBV18 and TRBJ1-1; tentative D call: TRBD1 (6 bases). V was pared by 4 bases and J by 5 bases, with 14 bases between. This CDR3 region has 14 residues. Germline CDR1 reads KGHSH; CDR2 reads LQKENI. CDR3 bases: TGTGCCAGCTCACGCTACGACAGGCGGACTGAAGCTTTCTTT. Protein sequence: CASSRYDRRTEAFF.

This chain joins TRBV4-1 and TRBJ2-3; TRBD1 aligns across 7 bases. J lost 2 bases, V lost 0 bases, and 5 bases had no gene match. From germline, CDR1 is MGHRA and CDR2 YSYEKL. This CDR3 has 16 amino acids. The CDR3 spells CASSQDDGTATDTQYF. CDR3 nucleotide sequence: TGCGCCAGCAGCCAAGATGACGGGACAGCCACAGATACGCAGTATTTT.

This clone was counted only a few times. V usage is TRBV2 and J usage is TRBJ1-2, with D unresolved. This CDR3 region has 13 residues. V lost 3 bases, J lost 7 bases, and 12 bases lay in between. Germline lookup yields CDR1 SNHLY and CDR2 FYNNEI. CDR3 sequence (DNA): TGTGCCAGCAGTGATCAGGTTCTTGCTGGCTACACCTTC. This gives the protein CASSDQVLAGYTF.

The J gene is TRBJ2-7, the V gene TRBV28; TRBD1 agrees at 10 bases. CDR3 size: 14 residues. The germline CDR1 and CDR2 sequences are MDHEN and SYDVKM. V dropped 6 bases and J dropped 4; count of bases not matched to a gene: 6. The CDR3 region is CASRWGQGPYEQYF. CDR3 bases: TGTGCCAGCAGATGGGGACAGGGGCCATACGAGCAGTACTTC.

This chain connects TRBV6-4 to TRBJ2-1; 9 bases are a match to TRBD2. Trimming took 3 bases from V and 9 from J; bases not matched to a gene: 9. Per germline, CDR1 MRHNA and CDR2 SNTAGT. The CDR3 spans 15 residues. In nucleotides, the CDR3 is TGTGCCAGCAGTGAGGTTGGCGGGAGGGCCATTGAGCAGTTCTTC. Its protein product is CASSEVGGRAIEQFF.

The chain employs TRBV6-1 and TRBJ2-7; the D is unclear. The CDR3 spans 10 residues. The V end lost 7 bases, the J end lost 3 bases, and 4 bases lay between the germline ends. The germline gives CDR1 MNHNS, CDR2 SASEGT. CDR3 region: CASNIYEQYF. CDR3 nucleotide sequence: TGTGCCAGCAACATCTACGAGCAGTACTTC.

This clone was recorded once. V is TRBV30 and J is TRBJ2-7; D not resolved. CDR1 and CDR2 from the germline V gene are GTSNPN and SVGIG (reference sequence). The CDR3 covers 11 residues. V was shortened by 2 bases and J by 1 base, with 3 bases between the two germline ends. In DNA, the CDR3 is TGTGCCTGGAGTATTTCCTACGAGCAGTACTTC. It encodes CAWSISYEQYF.

This clone has a single count. The V and J genes are TRBV28 and TRBJ2-7; 8 positions agree with TRBD1. CDR1 and CDR2 (germline): MDHEN, SYDVKM. V shed 1 base and J 6 bases; nucleotides not matched to a gene: 5. The CDR3 has 14 residues. CDR3 in DNA: TGTGCCAGCAGTTTATCCGGGACAGGCGCCGAGCAGTACTTC. Protein product: CASSLSGTGAEQYF. Variable domain in full (rest from reference TRBV28 and TRBJ2-7): DVKVTQSSRYLVKRTGEKVFLECVQDMDHENMFWYRQDPGLGLRLIYFSYDVKMKEKGDIPEGYSVSREKKERFSLILESASTNQTSMYLCASSLSGTGAEQYFGPGTRLTVT.

The rearrangement uses TRBV5-1 and TRBJ2-7; 7 positions match TRBD2. The V gene's germline CDR1 is SGHRS and CDR2 YFSETQ. Trimming took 3 bases from V and 2 from J; bases not matched to a gene: 5. This CDR3 has 14 residues. The DNA for the CDR3 is TGCGCCAGCAGCTGGGGAGGGACCCCCTACGAGCAGTACTTC. This sequence encodes CASSWGGTPYEQYF.

V and J are TRBV2 and TRBJ2-1; D is perhaps TRBD1 (6 bases). The CDR3 loop spans 14 amino acids. Per the germline V gene, CDR1 is SNHLY and CDR2 is FYNNEI. Trimming removed 10 bases from V and 9 bases from J, with 22 bases in between. The CDR3 coding sequence is TGTGCCAACTCAAACGAGGGGCAAGGGGGTGAGCAGTTCTTC. Translated, it gives CANSNEGQGGEQFF.

This clone has only a few counts. The genes are TRBV5-1 and TRBJ2-5; D remains ambiguous. The ends were cut back, 2 bases at V and 3 bases at J, with 11 bases in the middle. The CDR3 spans 14 residues. CDR1 and CDR2 (germline): SGHRS, YFSETQ. CDR3 protein: CASSFQWNEETQYF. DNA of the CDR3: TGCGCCAGCAGCTTCCAATGGAATGAAGAGACCCAGTACTTC.

The chain employs TRBV6-1 and TRBJ2-5; 11 bases are a match to TRBD1. J was trimmed by 5 bases and V by 5 bases; bases with no gene match: 1. In germline, CDR1 is MNHNS, CDR2 SASEGT. CDR3 length: 13 residues. CDR3 sequence: CASSWTGGETQYF. The CDR3 nucleotides read TGTGCCAGCAGTTGGACAGGGGGCGAGACCCAGTACTTC.

The chain carries TRBV18 and TRBJ2-1; 10 bases agree with TRBD2. CDR1 KGHSH and CDR2 LQKENI come from the germline V gene. CDR3 size: 20 residues. Germline trimming cut 2 bases from V and 0 bases from J; bases unmatched to any gene: 13. Here the CDR3 DNA reads TGTGCCAGCTCACCAGTCCGACTAGCGGGTCCAGCGAGCTCCTACAATGAGCAGTTCTTC. This codes for CASSPVRLAGPASSYNEQFF.

In nucleotides, the CDR3 is TGTGCCAGCAGCGCGGGACAGGGTATATATGGCTACACCTTC. It is translated as CASSAGQGIYGYTF. J is TRBJ1-2 and V is TRBV7-6, with 9 bases fitting TRBD1. V was clipped by 5 bases and J by 5 bases; unmatched bases: 6. Germline V gene lookup returns CDR1 SGHVS and CDR2 FNYEAQ. The CDR3 runs 14 residues.

The chain is built from TRBV9 and TRBJ2-6; possible D gene TRBD1, 5 bases. The ends were cut back, 0 bases at V and 4 bases at J, with 11 bases in the middle. In germline, CDR1 is SGDLS, CDR2 YYNGEE. The CDR3 is made up of 16 amino acids. CDR3 bases: TGTGCCAGCAGCGTAGCTCAGACAGCCGGGGCCAACGTCCTGACTTTC. Residues: CASSVAQTAGANVLTF.

This sequence joins TRBV9 and TRBJ2-5; D may be TRBD1 or TRBD2 (6 bases each). The CDR3 is 15 amino acids. The V end was cut by 3 bases, the J end by 10 bases, with 22 bases between. Germline V CDR1 and CDR2: SGDLS, YYNGEE. The CDR3 nucleotides read TGTGCCAGCAGCGAAAGGAGGGACACGGAATCTATCCAGTACTTC. Translating gives CASSERRDTESIQYF.

The genes are TRBV6-1 and TRBJ1-4, with no clear D. The CDR3 extends over 12 amino acids. The V and J ends lost 10 bases and 8 bases respectively, with 14 bases between them. CDR1 MNHNS and CDR2 SASEGT come from the germline V gene. The CDR3 nucleotides are TGTGCCATTCGTGGGGTGTACGAAAAACTGTTTTTT. Its translation: CAIRGVYEKLFF.

The sample holds a few counts of this clone. DNA of the CDR3: TGTGCCAGCAGCCCGGGGGGGCGCTTCTACGAGCAGTACTTC. Translating it yields CASSPGGRFYEQYF. The chain couples TRBV14 to TRBJ2-7; TRBD2 agrees at 8 bases. The CDR3 has 14 amino acids. CDR1 is SGHDN and CDR2 is FVKESK in the germline V gene. The V segment lost 4 bases and the J segment 3 bases; nucleotides outside the gene matches: 5.

V and J are TRBV28 and TRBJ1-3; 9 bases align to TRBD1. CDR3 length: 18 residues. The V and J ends lost 0 bases and 0 bases, in that order; junction bases with no gene match: 6. Germline CDR1 and CDR2: MDHEN and SYDVKM. The CDR3 nucleotides read TGTGCCAGCAGTTTATGGGGGACAGGGACCCGCTCTGGAAACACCATATATTTT. Translating it yields CASSLWGTGTRSGNTIYF.

This chain uses TRBV9 with TRBJ2-2, with a weak D call TRBD2 (6 bases). V lost 0 bases and J lost 5, with 14 bases in between. The CDR3 consists of 16 residues. Germline-derived CDR1 and CDR2 are SGDLS and YYNGEE. CDR3 bases: TGTGCCAGCAGCGTAGAACCTAGCGTATATACCGGGGAGCTGTTTTTT. This gives the protein CASSVEPSVYTGELFF.